Listed below are T cell receptor beta chains from one sample, sequenced in a study of shared clonotypes between healthy human individuals. Assay used: immunoSEQ multiplex PCR; TCRdb lists only in-frame clones, some missing. Of about 2.4 million clones in the sample, about 92% were seen once. The sequenced sample consisted of naive CD4+ T cells sorted from blood. The source is a man aged 18 to 30 in good health. The CDR3 runs from the conserved cysteine through the conserved F or W. D genes are given only for firm matches. Clone size is shown for a subset of rows, as once, few, many or a class of expanded clone.

D gene: -
J gene: TRBJ1-3
clone size: -
V gene: TRBV11-2
CDR3 DNA: TGTGCCAGCAGCTTAGTGGGGACGGCAGGAAACACCATATATTTT
CDR3 protein: CASSLVGTAGNTIYF

D gene: -
J gene: TRBJ2-5
clone size: -
V gene: TRBV9
CDR3 DNA: TGTGCCAGCAGCGTAGTCCAAGAGACCCAGTACTTC
CDR3 protein: CASSVVQETQYF

D gene: TRBD1
J gene: TRBJ1-4
clone size: -
V gene: TRBV7-9
CDR3 DNA: TGTGCCAGCAGCCCAGACAGGGAATATGAAAAACTGTTTTTT
CDR3 protein: CASSPDREYEKLFF

D gene: -
J gene: TRBJ1-2
clone size: -
V gene: TRBV13
CDR3 DNA: TGTGCCAGCAGCTCCCGGGGCTATGGCTACACCTTC
CDR3 protein: CASSSRGYGYTF

D gene: -
J gene: TRBJ2-1
clone size: once
V gene: TRBV4-1
CDR3 DNA: TGCGCCAGCAGCCCACAGGGCCCATCCTACAATGAGCAGTTCTTC
CDR3 protein: CASSPQGPSYNEQFF

D gene: -
J gene: TRBJ1-5
clone size: few
V gene: TRBV29-1
CDR3 DNA: TGCAGCGTTGTAGACGGGAGTCAGCCCCAGCATTTT
CDR3 protein: CSVVDGSQPQHF

D gene: -
J gene: TRBJ2-5
clone size: -
V gene: TRBV11-2
CDR3 DNA: TGTGCCAGCAGCTTAGATCCAGGGGATGGCGAGACCCAGTACTTC
CDR3 protein: CASSLDPGDGETQYF

D gene: TRBD1
J gene: TRBJ1-4
clone size: -
V gene: TRBV18
CDR3 DNA: TGTGCCAGCTCACCGAACCAGGGGGCCGGAGTTGAAAAACTGTTTTTT
CDR3 protein: CASSPNQGAGVEKLFF

D gene: -
J gene: TRBJ1-4
clone size: -
V gene: TRBV5-1
CDR3 DNA: TGCGCCAGCAGCTTGGTAATGGGAGCAACTAATGAAAAACTGTTTTTT
CDR3 protein: CASSLVMGATNEKLFF

D gene: -
J gene: TRBJ2-7
clone size: -
V gene: TRBV5-1
CDR3 DNA: TGCGCCAGCAGCCCGACTGGCGGCGCAGGCCCCTACGAGCAGTACTTC
CDR3 protein: CASSPTGGAGPYEQYF

D gene: -
J gene: TRBJ2-7
clone size: -
V gene: TRBV4-1
CDR3 DNA: TGCGCCAGCAGCCAAGTACATCCGGGGCCTGGTTACGAGCAGTACTTC
CDR3 protein: CASSQVHPGPGYEQYF

D gene: -
J gene: TRBJ1-3
clone size: -
V gene: TRBV14
CDR3 DNA: TGTGCCAGCAGCCAAGGAGTTTGGGGTGGAAACACCATATATTTT
CDR3 protein: CASSQGVWGGNTIYF

D gene: -
J gene: TRBJ1-1
clone size: -
V gene: TRBV5-1
CDR3 DNA: TGCGCCAGCAGCTTGGGCCGGGACAACCGACTCGCTGAAGCTTTCTTT
CDR3 protein: CASSLGRDNRLAEAFF

D gene: -
J gene: TRBJ1-2
clone size: -
V gene: TRBV5-6
CDR3 DNA: TGTGCCAGCAGCTTGCATCGGGATACGGTAATTCGACCCTATGGCTACACCTTC
CDR3 protein: CASSLHRDTVIRPYGYTF

D gene: TRBD2
J gene: TRBJ2-4
clone size: -
V gene: TRBV19
CDR3 DNA: TGTGCCAGTAGTATAATCGGGACTAGCCAAGCCAAAAACATTCAGTACTTC
CDR3 protein: CASSIIGTSQAKNIQYF

D gene: -
J gene: TRBJ2-6
clone size: -
V gene: TRBV30
CDR3 DNA: TGTGCCTGGAGTAGGGGACACCCTGACTCTGGGGCCAACGTCCTGACTTTC
CDR3 protein: CAWSRGHPDSGANVLTF

D gene: TRBD2
J gene: TRBJ2-3
clone size: -
V gene: TRBV5-1
CDR3 DNA: TGCGCCAGCAGCTTGGCAGGACTAGCGGGTGATACGCAGTATTTT
CDR3 protein: CASSLAGLAGDTQYF

D gene: -
J gene: TRBJ2-1
clone size: -
V gene: TRBV18
CDR3 DNA: TGTGCCAGCTCACCCGCCTGGGGGCCGGGCCGCCAATACAATGAGCAGTTCTTC
CDR3 protein: CASSPAWGPGRQYNEQFF

D gene: -
J gene: TRBJ2-7
clone size: -
V gene: TRBV30
CDR3 DNA: TGTGCCTGGAGTGGTTCGTACGAGCAGTACTTC
CDR3 protein: CAWSGSYEQYF

D gene: -
J gene: TRBJ2-5
clone size: -
V gene: TRBV28
CDR3 DNA: TGTGCCAGCCTCGAAGGGGGGAGGGCTCCAGAGACCCAGTACTTC
CDR3 protein: CASLEGGRAPETQYF

D gene: -
J gene: TRBJ2-3
clone size: once
V gene: TRBV7-2
CDR3 DNA: TGTGCCAGCAGCCCCGGGACATATTACACAGATACGCAGTATTTT
CDR3 protein: CASSPGTYYTDTQYF

D gene: -
J gene: TRBJ1-5
clone size: -
V gene: TRBV19
CDR3 DNA: TGTGCCAGTAGTAAACAGGTTTCCAATCAGCCCCAGCATTTT
CDR3 protein: CASSKQVSNQPQHF

D gene: -
J gene: TRBJ1-2
clone size: once
V gene: TRBV29-1
CDR3 DNA: TGCAGCGTTGATCACGGTAACTATGGCTACACCTTC
CDR3 protein: CSVDHGNYGYTF

D gene: TRBD1
J gene: TRBJ2-7
clone size: -
V gene: TRBV29-1
CDR3 DNA: TGCAGCGTTGGGGACAGGGACTCCTACGAGCAGTACTTC
CDR3 protein: CSVGDRDSYEQYF

D gene: TRBD1
J gene: TRBJ1-2
clone size: -
V gene: TRBV6-5
CDR3 DNA: TGTGCCAGCAGTCGACAGGGGTCAGATGGCTACACCTTC
CDR3 protein: CASSRQGSDGYTF

D gene: -
J gene: TRBJ1-1
clone size: -
V gene: TRBV2
CDR3 DNA: TGTGCCAGCACCATAGGAGAAGGCACTGAAGCTTTCTTT
CDR3 protein: CASTIGEGTEAFF